The clone carrying this T cell receptor beta chain has a handful of counts. The data are from a study of human T cells and chemical hapten exposure. One entry per CDR3 protein results from TCRdb running MiXCR on the RACE reads. The sample lists around 110,000 distinct CDR3 sequences, roughly 12% occurring once. Trimming left V 4 bases short and J 5 bases short, with 15 bases between. Germline lookup yields CDR1 MNHEY and CDR2 SMNVEV (reference sequence). This CDR3 region has 15 residues. Time point of the sample: pre-sensitization, week 0. The treatment is: therapeutic diphenylcyclopropenone sensitization with weekly scalp DPC. Sequencing started from total RNA isolated from unfractionated whole blood.

The chain has TRBV27 and TRBJ1-5; D is perhaps TRBD1 (6 bases). The clonotype was recovered from a woman aged 50 to 60 with alopecia areata. Some clones in this sample may be carry-over from other donors' samples. The sequencing here drew on whole blood, taken in connection with sensitization to the hapten diphenylcyclopropenone (DPC). The CDR3 DNA reads as TGTGCCAGCAGTTCCCAGGGGTCGGGTTATCAGCCCCAGCATTTT. Amino acids: CASSSQGSGYQPQHF.